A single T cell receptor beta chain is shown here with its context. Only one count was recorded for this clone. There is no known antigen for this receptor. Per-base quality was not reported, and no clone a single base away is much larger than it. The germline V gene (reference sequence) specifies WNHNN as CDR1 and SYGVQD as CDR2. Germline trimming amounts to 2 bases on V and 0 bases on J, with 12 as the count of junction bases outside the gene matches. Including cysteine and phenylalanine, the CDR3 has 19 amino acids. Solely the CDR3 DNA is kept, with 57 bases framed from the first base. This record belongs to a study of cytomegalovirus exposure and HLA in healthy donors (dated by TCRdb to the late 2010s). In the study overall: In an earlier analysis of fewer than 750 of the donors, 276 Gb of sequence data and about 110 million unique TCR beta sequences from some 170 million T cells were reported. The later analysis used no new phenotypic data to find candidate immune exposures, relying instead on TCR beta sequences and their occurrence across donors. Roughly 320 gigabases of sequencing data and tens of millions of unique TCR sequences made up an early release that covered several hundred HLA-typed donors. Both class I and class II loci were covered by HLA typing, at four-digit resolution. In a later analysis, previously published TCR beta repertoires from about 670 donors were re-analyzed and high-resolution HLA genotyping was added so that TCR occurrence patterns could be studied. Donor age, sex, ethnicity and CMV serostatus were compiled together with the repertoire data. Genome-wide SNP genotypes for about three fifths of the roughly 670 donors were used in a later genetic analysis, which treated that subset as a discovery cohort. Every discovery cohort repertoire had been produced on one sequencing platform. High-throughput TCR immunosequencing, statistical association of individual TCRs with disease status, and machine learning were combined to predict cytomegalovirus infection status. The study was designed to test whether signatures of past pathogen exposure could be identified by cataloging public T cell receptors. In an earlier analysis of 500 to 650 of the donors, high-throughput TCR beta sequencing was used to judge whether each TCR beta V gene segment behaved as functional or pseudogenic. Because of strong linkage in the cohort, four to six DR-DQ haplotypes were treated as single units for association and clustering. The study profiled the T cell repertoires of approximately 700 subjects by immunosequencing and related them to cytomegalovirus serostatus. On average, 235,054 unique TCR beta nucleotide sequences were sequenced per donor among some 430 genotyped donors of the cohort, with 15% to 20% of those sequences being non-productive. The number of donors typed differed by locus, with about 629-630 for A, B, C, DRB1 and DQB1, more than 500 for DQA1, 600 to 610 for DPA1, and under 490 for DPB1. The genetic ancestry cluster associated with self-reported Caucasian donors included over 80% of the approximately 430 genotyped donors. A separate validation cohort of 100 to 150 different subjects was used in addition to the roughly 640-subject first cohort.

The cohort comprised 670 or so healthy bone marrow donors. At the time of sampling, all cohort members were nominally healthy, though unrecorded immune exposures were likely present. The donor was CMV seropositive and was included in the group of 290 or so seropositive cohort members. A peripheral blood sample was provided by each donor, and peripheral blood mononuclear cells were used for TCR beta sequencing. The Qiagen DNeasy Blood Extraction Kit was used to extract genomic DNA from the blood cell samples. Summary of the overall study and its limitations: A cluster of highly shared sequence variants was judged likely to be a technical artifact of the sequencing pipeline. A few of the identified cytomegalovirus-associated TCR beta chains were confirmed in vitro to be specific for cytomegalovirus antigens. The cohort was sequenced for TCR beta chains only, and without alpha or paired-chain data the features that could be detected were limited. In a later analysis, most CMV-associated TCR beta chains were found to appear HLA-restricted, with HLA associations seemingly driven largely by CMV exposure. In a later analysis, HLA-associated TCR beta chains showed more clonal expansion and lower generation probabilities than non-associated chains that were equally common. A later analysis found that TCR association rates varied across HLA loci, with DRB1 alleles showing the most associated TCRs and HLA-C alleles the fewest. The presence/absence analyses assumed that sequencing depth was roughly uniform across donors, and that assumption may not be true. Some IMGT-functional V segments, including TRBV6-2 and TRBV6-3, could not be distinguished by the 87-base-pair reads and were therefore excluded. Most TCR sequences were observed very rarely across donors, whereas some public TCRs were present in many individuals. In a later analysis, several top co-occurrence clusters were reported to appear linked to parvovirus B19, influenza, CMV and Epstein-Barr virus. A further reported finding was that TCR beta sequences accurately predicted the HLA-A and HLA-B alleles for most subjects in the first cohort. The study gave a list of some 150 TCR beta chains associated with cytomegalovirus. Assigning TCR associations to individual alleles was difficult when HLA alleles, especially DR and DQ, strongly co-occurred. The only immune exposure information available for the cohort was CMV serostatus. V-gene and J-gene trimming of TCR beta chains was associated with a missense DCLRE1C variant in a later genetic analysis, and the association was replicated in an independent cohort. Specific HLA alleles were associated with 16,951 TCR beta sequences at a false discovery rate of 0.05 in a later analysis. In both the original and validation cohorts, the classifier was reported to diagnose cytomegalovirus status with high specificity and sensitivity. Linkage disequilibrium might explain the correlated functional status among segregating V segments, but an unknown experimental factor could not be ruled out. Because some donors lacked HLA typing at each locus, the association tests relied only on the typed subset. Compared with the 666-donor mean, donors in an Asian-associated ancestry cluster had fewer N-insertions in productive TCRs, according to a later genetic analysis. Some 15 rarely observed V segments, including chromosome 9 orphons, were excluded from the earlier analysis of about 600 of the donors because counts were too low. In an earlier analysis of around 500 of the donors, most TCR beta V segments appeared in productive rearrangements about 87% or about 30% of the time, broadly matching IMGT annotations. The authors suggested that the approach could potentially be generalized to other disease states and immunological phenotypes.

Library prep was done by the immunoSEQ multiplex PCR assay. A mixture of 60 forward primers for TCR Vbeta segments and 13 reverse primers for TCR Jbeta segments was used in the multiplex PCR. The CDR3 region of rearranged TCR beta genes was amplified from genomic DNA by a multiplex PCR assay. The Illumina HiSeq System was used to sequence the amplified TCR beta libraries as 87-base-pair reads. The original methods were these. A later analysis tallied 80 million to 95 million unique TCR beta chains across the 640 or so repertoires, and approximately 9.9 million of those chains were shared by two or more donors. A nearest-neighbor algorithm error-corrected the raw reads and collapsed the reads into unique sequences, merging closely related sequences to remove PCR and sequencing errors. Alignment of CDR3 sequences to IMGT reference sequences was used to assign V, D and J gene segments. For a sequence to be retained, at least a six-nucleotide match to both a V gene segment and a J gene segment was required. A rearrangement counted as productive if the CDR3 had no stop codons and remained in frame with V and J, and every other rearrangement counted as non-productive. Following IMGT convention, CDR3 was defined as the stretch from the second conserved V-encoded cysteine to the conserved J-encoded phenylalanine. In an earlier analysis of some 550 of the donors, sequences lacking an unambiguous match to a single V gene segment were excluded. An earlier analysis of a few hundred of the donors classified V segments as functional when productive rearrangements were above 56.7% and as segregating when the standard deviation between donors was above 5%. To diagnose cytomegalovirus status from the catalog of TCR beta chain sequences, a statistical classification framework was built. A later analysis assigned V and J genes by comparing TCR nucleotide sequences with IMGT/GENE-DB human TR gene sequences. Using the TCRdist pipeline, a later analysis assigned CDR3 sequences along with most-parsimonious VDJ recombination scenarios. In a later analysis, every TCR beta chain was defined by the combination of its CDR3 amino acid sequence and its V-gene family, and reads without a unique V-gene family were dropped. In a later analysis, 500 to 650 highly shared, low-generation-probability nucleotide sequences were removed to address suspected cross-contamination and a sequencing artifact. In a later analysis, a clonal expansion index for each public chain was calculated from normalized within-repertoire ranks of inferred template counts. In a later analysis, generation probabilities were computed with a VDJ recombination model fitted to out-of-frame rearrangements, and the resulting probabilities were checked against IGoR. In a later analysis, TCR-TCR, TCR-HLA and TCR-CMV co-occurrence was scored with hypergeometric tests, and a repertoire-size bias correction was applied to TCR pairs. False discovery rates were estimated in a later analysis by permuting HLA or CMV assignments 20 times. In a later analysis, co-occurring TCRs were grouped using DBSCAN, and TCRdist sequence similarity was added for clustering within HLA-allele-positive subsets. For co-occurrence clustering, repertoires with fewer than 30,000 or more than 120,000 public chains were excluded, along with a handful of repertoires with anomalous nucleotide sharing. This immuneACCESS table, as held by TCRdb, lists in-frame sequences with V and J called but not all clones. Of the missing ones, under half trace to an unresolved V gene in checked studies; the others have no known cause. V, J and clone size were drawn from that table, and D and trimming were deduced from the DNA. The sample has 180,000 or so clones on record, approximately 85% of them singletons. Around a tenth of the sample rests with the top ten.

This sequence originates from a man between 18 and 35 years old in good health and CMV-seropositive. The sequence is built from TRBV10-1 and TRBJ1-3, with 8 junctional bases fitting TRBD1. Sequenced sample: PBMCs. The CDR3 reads CASSEDFVGTGPSGNTIYF. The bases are TGCGCCAGCAGTGAGGATTTTGTCGGGACAGGTCCCTCTGGAAACACCATATATTTT.